A single T cell receptor beta chain is shown here with its context. This record belongs to a study of response to subunit inactivated influenza vaccine. In TCRdb, the RT-PCR reads were re-called with MiXCR into one record per CDR3 protein. Of approximately 500,000 distinct CDR3 sequences in the sample, under 30% are singletons; the top ten hold about 3%. This sample also appeared in a second study, on T cells expressing NK-cell markers. That work contributes: Synthesis of TCR beta cDNA relied on 5'RACE template switching carrying UMIs.

The specimen was CD4+ T cells sorted from PBMCs, collected 11 to 12 days after vaccination. This clonotype originated in a man over 45 who received an inactivated influenza vaccine.

CDR3 nucleotide sequence: TGCGCCAGCAGCTCAGGGGGCGGGTACGAGCAGTACTTC. It codes for CASSSGGGYEQYF. The chain carries TRBV5-1 and TRBJ2-7; 8 bases are a match to TRBD1. This CDR3 spans 13 amino acids. CDR1 is SGHRS and CDR2 is YFSETQ in the germline V gene. The junction had 3 bases not matched to a gene; V was cut back by 3 bases and J by 4 bases. The complete variable domain, with remaining parts taken from reference TRBV5-1 and TRBJ2-7, reads KAGVTQTPRYLIKTRGQQVTLSCSPISGHRSVSWYQQTPGQGLQFLFEYFSETQRNKGNFPGRFSGRQFSNSRSEMNVSTLELGDSALYLCASSSGGGYEQYFGPGTRLTVT.